This TCR beta chain was obtained from a study of blood T cell repertoires in COVID-19. On the study more broadly: Material from acute and convalescent COVID-19 was sourced from the United States, Italy and Spain. Sample material is recorded as cDNA or gDNA derived from T cells, B-cell-depleted T cells, or PBMCs.

This clone was recorded only once. Methods used by the authors: Amplifying reference gene primers gave estimates of nucleated cell counts. Libraries were prepared by immunoSEQ multiplex PCR; TCRdb keeps only in-frame clonotypes and omits some of them. That table supplies the V and J calls and clone size; D and trimming were determined from the DNA. The sample contains around 36,000 clones, around four fifths of which appear only once. CDR1 ENHRY and CDR2 SYGVKD come from the germline V gene. The length of the CDR3 is 11 residues. The V gene lost 10 bases and the J gene lost 3 bases, with 8 bases spanning the gap.

The receptor's source is a man aged 50 or older with acute or convalescent COVID-19. Sequencing used peripheral blood. The chain recombines TRBV10-3 with TRBJ2-3; D call uncertain. The CDR3 reads CATAVTDTQYF. The CDR3 nucleotides read TGTGCCACCGCGGTTACAGATACGCAGTATTTT.